These T cell receptor beta chains were read from a single sample in a study of blood T cell repertoires in COVID-19. Sequenced by immunoSEQ multiplex PCR; TCRdb stores in-frame clones only, minus some. The table shows more than 200,000 clones, with about nine tenths occurring only once. The sample was PBMCs or T cells enriched from blood (not recorded which). These receptors all stem from a man aged 25 to 40 in a cohort exposed to, infected with or recovered from COVID-19 (not recorded which). Each CDR3 is given with its conserved first and last residue. The D gene is left open where the match is weak. Size tells how often a clone was seen (once, few, many) or the class of an expanded clone, and some rows leave it out.

j_call	clone_size	d_call	v_call	cdr3_nt	cdr3_aa
TRBJ2-3	.	TRBD2	TRBV4-3	TGCGCCAGCAGCCAGCTAACTATCACTAGCGGGAGGGCTGATACGCAGTATTTT	CASSQLTITSGRADTQYF
TRBJ1-1	few	TRBD1	TRBV27	TGTGCCAGCAGTTCGGCCGGGACAGGCACTGAAGCTTTCTTT	CASSSAGTGTEAFF
TRBJ2-7	.	TRBD1	TRBV6-5	TGTGCCAGCACCAGACAGGGGGCCTCCGAGCAGTACTTC	CASTRQGASEQYF
TRBJ2-5	once	.	TRBV27	TGTGCCAGCAGTTTAAGGGGGATGCGGACTGAGACCCAGTACTTC	CASSLRGMRTETQYF
TRBJ1-2	.	TRBD1	TRBV19	TGTGCCAGTACTTCCGCCGGGACAGGGAACACTAACTATGGCTACACCTTC	CASTSAGTGNTNYGYTF
TRBJ2-2	.	.	TRBV27	TGTGCCAGCACCCCGAGAAAGGGGCTGAACACCGGGGAGCTGTTTTTT	CASTPRKGLNTGELFF
TRBJ1-2	few	.	TRBV16	TGTGCCAGCAGCCCAGGGCTAACCTATGGCTACACCTTC	CASSPGLTYGYTF
TRBJ2-1	.	.	TRBV24-1	TGTGCCACCTCGGAGAACCGTGAGCAGTTCTTC	CATSENREQFF
TRBJ2-5	.	.	TRBV6-2/TRBV6-3	TGTGCCAGCAGTTACGCGAAGGAGACCCAGTACTTC	CASSYAKETQYF
TRBJ2-7	.	TRBD1	TRBV18	TGTGCCAGCCGGACAGGTAACGAGCAGTACTTC	CASRTGNEQYF
TRBJ2-2	.	.	TRBV5-1	TGCGCCAGCAGTCGAGGTCCCTCGGAGACCGGGGAGCTGTTTTTT	CASSRGPSETGELFF
TRBJ1-1	.	.	TRBV29-1	TGCAGCGTTCAGGAACTTAACACTGAAGCTTTCTTT	CSVQELNTEAFF
TRBJ1-1	.	TRBD1	TRBV28	TGTGCCAGCAGTTTAAGGGGACAGAGAGAAGGTTTCTTT	CASSLRGQREGFF
TRBJ2-2	.	.	TRBV7-9	TGTGCCAGCAGCGACATAGATTCCACCGGGGAGCTGTTTTTT	CASSDIDSTGELFF
TRBJ2-5	few	.	TRBV7-8	TGTGCCAGCAGCTCTTATAAACGGACAGCCTCACCTAAGGTCCAGTACTTC	CASSSYKRTASPKVQYF
TRBJ1-5	.	.	TRBV11-2	TGTGCCAGCAGCTTAGGGTTCCGGGGAAGCAATCAGCCCCAGCATTTT	CASSLGFRGSNQPQHF
TRBJ2-7	many	TRBD1	TRBV5-6	TGTGCCAGCTATAGACTACTACCGGGACAGGGGATAGGGGAGCAGTACTTC	CASYRLLPGQGIGEQYF
TRBJ2-7	.	TRBD1	TRBV19	TGTGCCAGTAGTAAACAGGGGGGCTACGAGCAGTACTTC	CASSKQGGYEQYF
TRBJ2-7	.	.	TRBV5-6	TGTGCCAGCAGCTTGAGGGGACACAGATCCTACGAGCAGTACTTC	CASSLRGHRSYEQYF
TRBJ1-2	.	TRBD1	TRBV6-4	TGTGCCAGCAGATTTTCGGGACAGGGGCCCTATGGCTACACCTTC	CASRFSGQGPYGYTF
TRBJ2-1	.	TRBD1	TRBV18	TGTGCCAGCTCACCTTCCGGGACAGGGCTATTTTACAATGAGCAGTTCTTC	CASSPSGTGLFYNEQFF
TRBJ2-7	.	.	TRBV11-1	TGTGCCAGCAGCTCGGACTGGCAAACCTACGAGCAGTACTTC	CASSSDWQTYEQYF
TRBJ1-4	once	TRBD1	TRBV7-9	TGTGCCAGCAGATCAGGGGGTACTAATGAAAAACTGTTTTTT	CASRSGGTNEKLFF
TRBJ1-2	.	.	TRBV27	TGTGCCAGCAGTTTAAGGAGGGGTTCTTGGGCTAACTATGGCTACACCTTC	CASSLRRGSWANYGYTF
TRBJ1-5	.	.	TRBV5-8	TGTGCCAGCAGCCCCGACAGTAGCAATCAGCCCCAGCATTTT	CASSPDSSNQPQHF
TRBJ1-2	.	.	TRBV27	TGTGCCAGCAGTTTAACAGGGCCCTATGGCTACACCTTC	CASSLTGPYGYTF
TRBJ1-3	.	TRBD1	TRBV7-2	TGTGCCTCCTCCGGGACAGGGATCTCCTATCTGTTTGGAAACACCATATATTTT	CASSGTGISYLFGNTIYF
TRBJ1-5	.	.	TRBV7-2	TGTGCCAGCAGCTTAGTATCAGGACAGCCCCAGCATTTT	CASSLVSGQPQHF
TRBJ2-2	.	.	TRBV11-3	TGTGCCAGCAGCTCAGGGGGAGGCTCCAACACCGGGGAGCTGTTTTTT	CASSSGGGSNTGELFF
TRBJ2-2	.	.	TRBV5-1	TGCGCCAGCAACGGTAGCCCCACCAACACCGGGGAGCTGTTTTTT	CASNGSPTNTGELFF
TRBJ2-1	.	.	TRBV10-1	TGCGCCAGCAGGGGGACTGGCAACAATGAGCAGTTCTTC	CASRGTGNNEQFF
TRBJ2-7	few	.	TRBV28	TGTGCCAGCACCTGGAGTAGCTCCTACGAGCAGTACTTC	CASTWSSSYEQYF
TRBJ2-7	.	.	TRBV6-2/TRBV6-3	TGTGCCAGCAGTCGTCATACAGAGATCTACGAGCAGTACTTC	CASSRHTEIYEQYF
TRBJ1-2	.	.	TRBV28	TGTGCCAGCAGTTTCCCAGGGCGCGAATACTATGGCTACACCTTC	CASSFPGREYYGYTF
TRBJ1-1	.	.	TRBV5-1	TGCGCCAGCAGCGCCGGGGTTTGGTTGGAAGCTTTCTTT	CASSAGVWLEAFF
TRBJ1-1	.	.	TRBV19	TGTGCCAGTAGTGGTATAGTGAACACTGAAGCTTTCTTT	CASSGIVNTEAFF
TRBJ2-1	.	TRBD2	TRBV6-2/TRBV6-3	TGTGCCAGCAGTTACTCGAGGCGGGAGGGCCTCTACAATGAGCAGTTCTTC	CASSYSRREGLYNEQFF
TRBJ1-1	.	.	TRBV5-1	TGCGCCAGCAGACCCCCAGGGGTGGACACTGAAGCTTTCTTT	CASRPPGVDTEAFF
TRBJ2-7	.	.	TRBV4-2	TGTGCCAGCACCTTAAGGGGTTCCCACGAGCAGTACTTC	CASTLRGSHEQYF
TRBJ1-6	.	.	TRBV15	TGTGCCACCAGCAGAGACCCGGATAATTCACCCCTCCACTTT	CATSRDPDNSPLHF
TRBJ2-3	.	.	TRBV7-3	TGTGCCAGCAGCCCTAACACAGATACGCAGTATTTT	CASSPNTDTQYF
TRBJ2-5	.	TRBD1	TRBV7-9	TGTGCCAGCAGCTTACCCTTTCGGGACAGGGTGGAAGAGACCCAGTACTTC	CASSLPFRDRVEETQYF
TRBJ1-3	.	TRBD1	TRBV5-4	TGTGCCAGCAGTCCCGCAGGGGGCCTCCGCTCTGGAAACACCATATATTTT	CASSPAGGLRSGNTIYF
TRBJ2-7	.	TRBD2	TRBV2	TGTGCCAGCACCGTGGCCCCGACTAGCGCATACTACGAGCAGTACTTC	CASTVAPTSAYYEQYF
TRBJ2-6	once	.	TRBV7-2	TGTGCCAGCAGCCCCGTGGGGAGGCGCTCTGGGGCCAACGTCCTGACTTTC	CASSPVGRRSGANVLTF
TRBJ2-3	once	TRBD2	TRBV11-2	TGTGCCAGCAGCTTAACTTTTGCGGGAGGGCCAGATGGGGATACGCAGTATTTT	CASSLTFAGGPDGDTQYF
TRBJ1-2	few	.	TRBV18	TGTGCCAGCTCACCACCTGACAGTCGAGACGGCTACACCTTC	CASSPPDSRDGYTF
TRBJ2-2	.	.	TRBV19	TGTGCCAGTAGTATATTAGGGAGCGGTGAAGGTACCGGGGAGCTGTTTTTT	CASSILGSGEGTGELFF